The rows below give T cell receptor beta chains drawn from one sample of a study of cytomegalovirus exposure and HLA in healthy donors. The table came from immunoSEQ multiplex PCR; TCRdb's copy has only in-frame clones and leaves some out. The data show more than 100,000 clones, with 65% to 80% seen just once and around 3.5% held by the top ten. The specimen was PBMCs. These receptors were taken from a human donor in good health. The CDR3 runs from the conserved cysteine through the conserved F or W. The order of the fields is V gene, J gene, D gene, clone size, CDR3 protein, CDR3 DNA. D genes are given only for firm matches. Only some rows state a clone size, as once, few, many or a class for expanded clones.

V: TRBV28; J: TRBJ2-6; D: NA; size: NA; CDR3: CASSLLSGANGLTF; DNA: TGTGCCAGCAGTTTACTGTCTGGGGCCAACGGCCTGACTTTC
V: TRBV5-4; J: TRBJ2-5; D: TRBD2; size: NA; CDR3: CASSLGGRAGETQYF; DNA: TGTGCCAGCAGCTTGGGCGGGAGGGCCGGGGAGACCCAGTACTTC
V: TRBV18; J: TRBJ2-7; D: NA; size: NA; CDR3: CASSPGQRAYEQYF; DNA: TGTGCCAGCTCACCAGGACAGCGAGCCTACGAGCAGTACTTC
V: TRBV6-6; J: TRBJ1-1; D: NA; size: few; CDR3: CASRPNRAEAFF; DNA: TGTGCCAGCAGACCCAACAGGGCTGAAGCTTTCTTT
V: TRBV27; J: TRBJ1-1; D: TRBD1; size: NA; CDR3: CASSADRGAGPEAFF; DNA: TGTGCCAGCAGTGCCGACAGGGGCGCAGGTCCCGAAGCTTTCTTT
V: TRBV5-1; J: TRBJ1-1; D: NA; size: NA; CDR3: CASSLLFFRGSANTEAFF; DNA: TGCGCCAGCAGCTTGCTCTTCTTCCGGGGATCGGCGAACACTGAAGCTTTCTTT
V: TRBV4-1; J: TRBJ2-7; D: NA; size: NA; CDR3: CASSFVQVEVGEQYF; DNA: TGCGCCAGCAGCTTCGTTCAAGTGGAGGTCGGCGAGCAGTACTTC
V: TRBV19; J: TRBJ2-3; D: NA; size: NA; CDR3: CASSNSGSTDTQYF; DNA: TGTGCCAGTAGTAACAGCGGAAGCACAGATACGCAGTATTTT
V: TRBV19; J: TRBJ1-5; D: TRBD1; size: once; CDR3: CASRMTGGIREPQHF; DNA: TGTGCCAGTAGGATGACAGGGGGTATCAGAGAGCCCCAGCATTTT
V: TRBV18; J: TRBJ1-5; D: NA; size: NA; CDR3: CASSPQQGEYSNQPQHF; DNA: TGTGCCAGCTCACCGCAACAGGGCGAGTATAGCAATCAGCCCCAGCATTTT
V: TRBV5-1; J: TRBJ1-3; D: NA; size: NA; CDR3: CASSLAGRANPGNTIYF; DNA: TGCGCCAGCAGCTTGGCCGGCAGGGCGAACCCCGGAAACACCATATATTTT
V: TRBV5-1; J: TRBJ2-1; D: NA; size: NA; CDR3: CASSPIDSAPDNEQFF; DNA: TGCGCCAGCAGCCCCATTGACAGTGCTCCCGACAATGAGCAGTTCTTC
V: TRBV19; J: TRBJ2-5; D: NA; size: NA; CDR3: CASSIEGAGTGETQYF; DNA: TGTGCCAGTAGTATTGAGGGGGCAGGGACTGGGGAGACCCAGTACTTC
V: TRBV6-6; J: TRBJ1-2; D: NA; size: NA; CDR3: CASSSSGVGYTF; DNA: TGTGCCAGCAGTTCGAGCGGGGTGGGCTACACCTTC
V: TRBV11-2; J: TRBJ2-1; D: NA; size: NA; CDR3: CASSEGGNEQFF; DNA: TGTGCCAGCAGTGAAGGAGGCAATGAGCAGTTCTTC
V: TRBV4-1; J: TRBJ1-2; D: NA; size: NA; CDR3: CASSEQVNYGYTF; DNA: TGCGCCAGCAGCGAACAGGTTAACTATGGCTACACCTTC
V: TRBV5-6; J: TRBJ1-3; D: TRBD1; size: NA; CDR3: CASSDRGSGNTIYF; DNA: TGTGCCAGCAGCGACAGGGGCTCTGGAAACACCATATATTTT
V: TRBV5-6; J: TRBJ1-1; D: NA; size: NA; CDR3: CASSLNSGTEAFF; DNA: TGTGCCAGCAGCTTGAACTCTGGCACTGAAGCTTTCTTT
V: TRBV4-1; J: TRBJ1-2; D: NA; size: NA; CDR3: CASSQPKNLLRDRQAYGYTF; DNA: TGCGCCAGCAGCCAACCGAAAAACCTACTCCGGGACCGACAGGCCTATGGCTACACCTTC
V: TRBV4-1; J: TRBJ2-2; D: TRBD2; size: NA; CDR3: CASSQVAPETLAGGTNGELFF; DNA: TGCGCCAGCAGCCAAGTAGCCCCCGAGACCCTAGCGGGAGGTACAAACGGGGAGCTGTTTTTT
V: TRBV6-5; J: TRBJ2-1; D: NA; size: NA; CDR3: CASSRENEQFF; DNA: TGTGCCAGCAGTCGAGAGAATGAGCAGTTCTTC
V: TRBV11-2; J: TRBJ2-3; D: NA; size: NA; CDR3: CASSLGGGSTDTQYF; DNA: TGTGCCAGCAGCTTGGGAGGAGGATCCACAGATACGCAGTATTTT
V: TRBV15; J: TRBJ1-2; D: NA; size: NA; CDR3: CATSRDRNYGYTF; DNA: TGTGCCACCAGCAGAGATCGTAACTATGGCTACACCTTC
V: TRBV9; J: TRBJ1-2; D: TRBD1; size: NA; CDR3: CASSPGQGFWTF; DNA: TGTGCCAGCAGCCCCGGACAGGGGTTTTGGACCTTC
V: TRBV10-3; J: TRBJ2-7; D: TRBD1; size: NA; CDR3: CAIRPGQGTYEQYF; DNA: TGTGCCATCCGACCGGGACAGGGTACCTACGAGCAGTACTTC
V: TRBV5-4; J: TRBJ2-7; D: TRBD1; size: NA; CDR3: CASSWDRGYEQYF; DNA: TGTGCCAGCAGCTGGGACAGGGGGTACGAGCAGTACTTC
V: TRBV19; J: TRBJ1-1; D: TRBD1; size: NA; CDR3: CASSIEGQGDTEAFF; DNA: TGTGCCAGTAGTATAGAGGGGCAGGGGGACACTGAAGCTTTCTTT
V: TRBV5-3; J: TRBJ2-1; D: TRBD2; size: NA; CDR3: CARWRESDEQFF; DNA: TGTGCCAGATGGCGGGAGAGCGATGAGCAGTTCTTC
V: TRBV15; J: TRBJ2-3; D: NA; size: NA; CDR3: CATSPRRDTQYF; DNA: TGTGCCACCAGCCCGAGGAGAGATACGCAGTATTTT
V: TRBV6-6; J: TRBJ1-5; D: NA; size: few; CDR3: CASSYLIQETNQPQHF; DNA: TGTGCCAGCAGTTACCTCATACAGGAGACCAATCAGCCCCAGCATTTT
V: TRBV2; J: TRBJ2-5; D: TRBD1; size: once; CDR3: CASSETGVFVETQYF; DNA: TGTGCCAGCAGTGAAACAGGGGTTTTCGTAGAGACCCAGTACTTC
V: TRBV4-1; J: TRBJ2-1; D: TRBD2; size: NA; CDR3: CASSQQTSGRASEQFF; DNA: TGCGCCAGCAGCCAACAGACTAGCGGGAGGGCCTCTGAGCAGTTCTTC
V: TRBV5-4; J: TRBJ2-5; D: NA; size: NA; CDR3: CASSFTRTEETQYF; DNA: TGTGCCAGCAGCTTCACCAGGACAGAAGAGACCCAGTACTTC
V: TRBV28; J: TRBJ1-5; D: TRBD1; size: NA; CDR3: CAGGTESYQPQHF; DNA: TGTGCCGGAGGGACAGAATCTTATCAGCCCCAGCATTTT
V: TRBV10-3; J: TRBJ2-1; D: TRBD2; size: once; CDR3: CAISSGETYNEQFF; DNA: TGTGCCATCAGTAGCGGGGAGACCTACAATGAGCAGTTCTTC
V: TRBV5-1; J: TRBJ2-7; D: TRBD2; size: few; CDR3: CASRISGSWDEQYF; DNA: TGCGCCAGCAGAATTAGCGGGAGTTGGGACGAGCAGTACTTC
V: TRBV2; J: TRBJ2-1; D: TRBD2; size: NA; CDR3: CASSAGLAGGDNEQFF; DNA: TGTGCCAGCAGCGCGGGACTAGCGGGAGGCGACAATGAGCAGTTCTTC
V: TRBV19; J: TRBJ2-1; D: NA; size: NA; CDR3: CASSTSTLGSNEQFF; DNA: TGTGCCAGTAGTACCTCCACCCTCGGGTCCAATGAGCAGTTCTTC
V: TRBV15; J: TRBJ2-5; D: TRBD2; size: NA; CDR3: CATSSLLTAGGPGETQYF; DNA: TGTGCCACCAGCAGCCTCTTGACAGCGGGAGGGCCAGGAGAGACCCAGTACTTC
V: TRBV6-5; J: TRBJ2-7; D: NA; size: NA; CDR3: CASSPESGYEQYF; DNA: TGTGCCAGCAGTCCCGAATCAGGTTACGAGCAGTACTTC
V: TRBV5-8; J: TRBJ2-7; D: TRBD1; size: few; CDR3: CASSLGTGKSEQYF; DNA: TGTGCCAGCAGCTTGGGGACAGGGAAAAGCGAGCAGTACTTC
V: TRBV4-2; J: TRBJ1-1; D: NA; size: NA; CDR3: CASSQGAGFNLNTEAFF; DNA: TGTGCCAGCAGCCAAGGGGCCGGATTCAATTTGAACACTGAAGCTTTCTTT
V: TRBV7-3; J: TRBJ2-3; D: TRBD1; size: NA; CDR3: CASSLGGQGADTQYF; DNA: TGTGCCAGCAGCTTAGGGGGACAGGGGGCAGATACGCAGTATTTT
V: TRBV11-3; J: TRBJ2-7; D: TRBD1; size: NA; CDR3: CASSLVRTGSLEQYF; DNA: TGTGCCAGCAGCTTAGTTCGGACAGGGTCTCTCGAGCAGTACTTC